The 30 T cell receptor beta chains below were found in one sample sequenced in a study of shared clonotypes between healthy human individuals. Sequencing was performed with immunoSEQ multiplex PCR; in TCRdb, only in-frame clones are kept and a portion is missing. Among about 450,000 clones listed, more than 75% were seen once. Specimen: PBMCs. Source of these receptors: a woman between 40 and 50 years old in good health. Some clones in this sample may be carry-over from other donors' samples.

The J gene is TRBJ2-5, the V gene TRBV19, with D possibly being TRBD1 (5 bases). Germline V lookup: CDR1 LNHDA, CDR2 SQIVND (reference sequence). The CDR3 is 15 amino acids. Trimming shortened V by 3 bases and J by 2 bases, and 13 bases separated the two germline ends. For the CDR3, the DNA is TGTGCCAGTAGTATTTTGGGCAGGACACAAGAGACCCAGTACTTC. It translates to CASSILGRTQETQYF.

The chain recombines TRBV28 with TRBJ2-7, with D tentatively TRBD2 (5 bases). Germline lookup yields CDR1 MDHEN and CDR2 SYDVKM. Trimming took off 5 bases at V and 6 bases at J, with 17 bases between the two ends. There are 14 residues in the CDR3. This chain's CDR3 is CASSTPGTPFEQYF. The CDR3 DNA follows: TGTGCCAGCAGTACTCCGGGAACCCCCTTCGAGCAGTACTTC.

Written as DNA, the CDR3 is TGTGCCAGCAGCTCCAGAACAGGCTACGAGCAGTACTTC. Its protein is CASSSRTGYEQYF. The chain is built from TRBV7-3 and TRBJ2-7; D perhaps matches TRBD1 (5 bases). V lost 4 bases and J 3 bases, leaving 10 bases between the germline ends. The length of the CDR3 is 13 residues. Germline lookup yields CDR1 SGHTA and CDR2 FQGTGA. The full variable domain, rest sourced from reference TRBV7-3 and TRBJ2-7, is GAGVSQTPSNKVTEKGKYVELRCDPISGHTALYWYRQSLGQGPEFLIYFQGTGAADDSGLPNDRFFAVRPEGSVSTLKIQRTERGDSAVYLCASSSRTGYEQYFGPGTRLTVT.

This chain links TRBV5-1 with TRBJ1-2; 7 positions agree with TRBD1. Germline V gene sequence: CDR1 SGHRS, CDR2 YFSETQ. CDR3 length: 14 amino acids. V trimming: 0 bases; J trimming: 4 bases; junction bases outside the gene matches: 3. CDR3 coding DNA: TGCGCCAGCAGCTTGGAGGGGGCCGGCTATGGCTACACCTTC. Encoded protein: CASSLEGAGYGYTF.

The chain joins TRBV10-2 to TRBJ2-7; 10 nucleotides line up with TRBD2. CDR1 WSHSY and CDR2 SAAADI come from the germline V gene. The V and J ends lost 0 bases and 3 bases, in that order; junction bases with no gene match: 5. This CDR3 is 16 amino acids long. CDR3 amino acids: CASSESRTSGYYEQYF. The DNA of the CDR3 is TGCGCCAGCAGTGAGTCAAGGACTAGCGGTTACTACGAGCAGTACTTC.

The CDR3 bases are TGTGCCAGCAGTTTAATGGTAGCGGGAGGGAGGGATACGCAGTATTTT. It is translated as CASSLMVAGGRDTQYF. The genes are TRBV28 and TRBJ2-3, with TRBD2 matching over 11 bases. This CDR3 comprises 16 residues. Germline V gene lookup returns CDR1 MDHEN and CDR2 SYDVKM. The ends lost 2 bases at V and 6 bases at J; junction bases unmatched: 7.

A note on this clone: This may stem from a read error, because a much larger clone lies one nucleotide away. J is TRBJ1-1 and V is TRBV4-1; TRBD1 might be the D (6 bases). Between the trimmed V and J ends, which lost 1 base and 0 bases, there was a span of 6 bases. CDR1 and CDR2 (germline): MGHRA, YSYEKL. The CDR3 is 14 residues long. CDR3 DNA: TGCGCCAGCAGCCAAGGGACAGTGAACACTGAAGCTTTCTTT. This translates into CASSQGTVNTEAFF.

Notes on this clone: The sample holds other DNA sequences that translate to the same CDR3. The chain couples TRBV14 to TRBJ2-7; D is ambiguous. Trimming pared 3 bases from V and 4 bases from J, leaving 4 bases between. CDR3 length equals 11 residues. Germline V gives CDR1 SGHDN, CDR2 FVKESK. CDR3 residues: CASSHGYEQYF. DNA of the CDR3: TGTGCCAGCAGCCACGGGTACGAGCAGTACTTC.

This clone has just one count. The chain joins TRBV10-2 to TRBJ2-7; D might be TRBD1 (5 bases). The CDR3 consists of 14 residues. Germline-derived CDR1 and CDR2 are WSHSY and SAAADI. Trimming took 8 bases from V and 5 from J, leaving 19 bases between them. The CDR3 reads CASHGPGKSDEQYF. The CDR3 DNA follows: TGCGCCAGCCACGGACCAGGGAAATCGGACGAGCAGTACTTC.

This chain connects TRBV5-6 to TRBJ2-5; TRBD2 aligns across 14 bases. CDR1 SGHDT and CDR2 YYEEEE come from the germline V gene. This CDR3 is built from 15 residues. With 4 bases clipped from V and 5 bases from J, the junction kept 4 bases outside the gene matches. The CDR3 DNA reads TGTGCCAGCAGCCTGAGACTAGCGGGGGGGGAGACCCAGTACTTC. This encodes CASSLRLAGGETQYF.

The chain combines TRBV5-1 with TRBJ1-5; D not certain. Between the trimmed V and J ends, which lost 5 bases and 7 bases, there was a span of 7 bases. CDR1 is SGHRS and CDR2 is YFSETQ in the germline V gene. This CDR3 comprises 11 residues. The DNA of the CDR3 is TGCGCCAGCAGGGGTTGGCAGCCCCAGCATTTT. Residues: CASRGWQPQHF. The full variable domain, rest sourced from reference TRBV5-1 and TRBJ1-5, is KAGVTQTPRYLIKTRGQQVTLSCSPISGHRSVSWYQQTPGQGLQFLFEYFSETQRNKGNFPGRFSGRQFSNSRSEMNVSTLELGDSALYLCASRGWQPQHFGDGTRLSIL.

The rearrangement joins TRBV25-1 to TRBJ1-1; no clear D. Trimming stripped 4 bases from V and 6 bases from J, with 15 bases between. This CDR3 is built from 14 residues. Germline V gene data show CDR1 as MGHDK and CDR2 as SYGVNS. The CDR3: CASSGLESLAEAFF. CDR3 nucleotides: TGTGCCAGCAGTGGCCTCGAGAGTCTAGCTGAAGCTTTCTTT. Looking up the rest from reference TRBV25-1 and TRBJ1-1 gives the full variable domain: EADIYQTPRYLVIGTGKKITLECSQTMGHDKMYWYQQDPGMELHLIHYSYGVNSTEKGDLSSESTVSRIRTEHFPLTLESARPSHTSQYLCASSGLESLAEAFFGQGTRLTVV.

This clone has only one observation. V is TRBV7-2 and J is TRBJ2-3; 8 bases align to TRBD2. Germline values: CDR1 SGHTA, CDR2 FQGNSA. V shed 2 bases, J shed 5 bases, and the junction held 15 bases outside the gene matches. This CDR3 comprises 18 residues. In DNA form, the CDR3 reads TGTGCCAGCAGCTTACGGTTTAGCGGGATGCTATACGGAGATACGCAGTATTTT. It translates to CASSLRFSGMLYGDTQYF.

The chain recombines TRBV6-1 with TRBJ1-5; D is perhaps TRBD1 (5 bases). The germline V gene has CDR1 MNHNS and CDR2 SASEGT. This CDR3 has 14 amino acids. Trimming left V 4 bases short and J 4 bases short, with 11 bases between. The CDR3 loop reads CASSAGRQNQPQHF. The CDR3 bases are TGTGCCAGCAGTGCGGGACGCCAAAATCAGCCCCAGCATTTT.

Regarding this clone: An end of the junction differs from the germline gene, which may be a read error. The chain carries TRBV10-3 and TRBJ1-5; tentatively, D is TRBD1 (5 bases). The CDR3 has 13 amino acids. Germline V gene lookup returns CDR1 ENHRY and CDR2 SYGVKD. The CDR3 spells CAISGDSNQPQHF. The DNA for the CDR3 is TGTGCCATAAGTGGGGACAGCAATCAGCCCCAGCATTTT.

V and J are TRBV7-3 and TRBJ2-3; 8 bases map to TRBD2. Germline values: CDR1 SGHTA, CDR2 FQGTGA. The CDR3 spans 15 residues. Trimming removed 4 bases from V and 4 bases from J; junction bases left unmatched: 7. For the CDR3, the DNA is TGTGCCAGCAGCTCGGGGCGGACTAGCCCAGATACGCAGTATTTT. Translated, it gives CASSSGRTSPDTQYF.

This clone was detected a few times. The chain is built from TRBV28 and TRBJ2-7; TRBD1 agrees at 7 bases. CDR3 size: 16 residues. Trimming removed 5 bases from V and 0 bases from J; junction bases left unmatched: 10. The germline V gene encodes CDR1 MDHEN and CDR2 SYDVKM. CDR3 protein: CASSDWGRGISYEQYF. The CDR3 coding sequence is TGTGCCAGCAGTGACTGGGGCAGGGGGATCTCCTACGAGCAGTACTTC.

The chain links TRBV28 to TRBJ1-3; D may be TRBD1 (6 bases). The CDR3 contains 18 residues. Germline V gives CDR1 MDHEN, CDR2 SYDVKM. The V end lost 5 bases, the J end lost 3 bases, and 23 bases lay between the germline ends. Here the CDR3 DNA reads TGTGCCAGCAGTATCCACGGACAGTCTTCGGTCGGTGGAAACACCATATATTTT. It translates to CASSIHGQSSVGGNTIYF.

The CDR3 is CASPHAGTF. The CDR3 coding sequence is TGTGCAAGTCCACATGCGGGCACCTTC. The genes are TRBV12-2 and TRBJ1-2. TRBV12-2 is a listed pseudogene. This CDR3 has 9 amino acids.

This chain joins TRBV6-1 and TRBJ2-3; 7 nucleotides agree with TRBD2. This CDR3 region has 13 residues. Germline V gene data show CDR1 as MNHNS and CDR2 as SASEGT. The J segment lost 0 bases and the V segment lost 11 bases, leaving 5 bases of the junction unmatched. In DNA, the CDR3 is TGTGCCTGGGGGGGAGGGAGCACAGATACGCAGTATTTT. Amino acid sequence: CAWGGGSTDTQYF.

The chain couples TRBV6-6 to TRBJ2-3, with D maybe TRBD2 (5 bases). Per germline, CDR1 MNHNY and CDR2 SVGAGI (reference sequence). The CDR3 contains 14 residues. The V and J ends lost 7 bases and 0 bases respectively, with 11 bases between them. CDR3 residues: CASKSGTSTDTQYF. CDR3 sequence (DNA): TGTGCCAGCAAAAGCGGAACTAGCACAGATACGCAGTATTTT.

In its sample, this clone was seen a few times. This rearrangement joins TRBV5-6 to TRBJ1-2; 7 bases fit TRBD1. The CDR3 covers 14 residues. V was pared by 4 bases and J by 8 bases, with 11 bases of the junction left unmatched. The germline V gene encodes CDR1 SGHDT and CDR2 YYEEEE. The CDR3 nucleotides read TGTGCCAGCAGCGTAAACAGGGGCGCGAGAGGCTACACCTTC. Protein product: CASSVNRGARGYTF.

The chain is built from TRBV15 and TRBJ2-1; 7 positions match TRBD2. Germline CDR1 LNHNV, CDR2 YYDKDF (reference sequence). There are 13 residues in the CDR3. Trimming cost V 0 bases and J 10 bases; bases outside gene matches: 3. In nucleotides, the CDR3 is TGTGCCACCAGCAGAGATCGGCGGGGGGAGCAGTTCTTC. As protein: CATSRDRRGEQFF.

A word on this clone: Different DNA sequences within this sample yield the same CDR3. The V and J genes are TRBV15 and TRBJ2-7, with D possibly called TRBD1 or TRBD2 (5 bases each). Germline values: CDR1 LNHNV, CDR2 YYDKDF (reference sequence). Trimming removed 1 base at V and 0 bases at J, with 7 bases between. The CDR3 extends over 14 amino acids. CDR3 sequence (DNA): TGTGCCACCAGCAGAGGGGGGTACTCCTACGAGCAGTACTTC. It is translated as CATSRGGYSYEQYF.

In the case of this clone: This may stem from a read error, because a much larger clone lies one nucleotide away. The rearrangement links TRBV7-2 to TRBJ1-1; 8 bases match TRBD1. Per germline, CDR1 SGHTA and CDR2 FQGNSA. This CDR3 has 14 residues. Trimming took 5 bases from V and 0 from J; bases not matched to a gene: 2. DNA for the CDR3: TGTGCCAGCAGCCCAGGGGGCATGAACACTGAAGCTTTCTTT. Its protein is CASSPGGMNTEAFF.

The CDR3 spells CASNKGDGGELFF. As DNA, the CDR3 is TGTGCCAGCAATAAGGGGGATGGCGGGGAGCTGTTTTTT. This chain joins TRBV2 and TRBJ2-2, with D perhaps matching TRBD1 (6 bases). CDR1 is SNHLY and CDR2 is FYNNEI in the germline V gene. The CDR3 spans 13 residues. Trimming shortened V by 7 bases and J by 7 bases, and 13 bases separated the two germline ends.

The CDR3 loop is CASSSLRGYSYNEQFF. CDR3 DNA: TGTGCCAGCAGCTCCCTTAGGGGCTACTCCTACAATGAGCAGTTCTTC. J is TRBJ2-1 and V is TRBV5-6; D possibly corresponds to TRBD1 (5 bases). CDR1 SGHDT and CDR2 YYEEEE come from the germline V gene. Trimming shortened V by 3 bases and J by 0 bases, and 13 bases separated the two germline ends. This CDR3 contains 16 residues.

This clone appeared a single time. V gene TRBV11-2 combines with J gene TRBJ2-3, with D unresolved. Germline-derived CDR1 and CDR2 are SGHAT and FQNNGV. Between the trimmed V and J ends, which lost 3 bases and 6 bases, there was a span of 13 bases. The CDR3 spans 14 residues. The chain's CDR3 is CASSLQGPRDTQYF. The CDR3 coding sequence is TGTGCCAGCAGCTTGCAAGGGCCTAGGGATACGCAGTATTTT.

The J gene is TRBJ2-5, the V gene TRBV5-4, with unresolved D. Trimming removed 1 base at V and 2 bases at J, with 6 bases between. The length of the CDR3 is 13 residues. The germline V gene encodes CDR1 SGHNT and CDR2 YYREEE (reference sequence). The CDR3 loop reads CASSLPGQETQYF. The CDR3, as DNA: TGTGCCAGCAGCTTGCCAGGTCAAGAGACCCAGTACTTC.

This sequence joins TRBV28 and TRBJ2-1; 8 bases align to TRBD2. Germline V lookup: CDR1 MDHEN, CDR2 SYDVKM. The J segment lost 6 bases and the V segment lost 4 bases, leaving 8 bases of the junction unmatched. CDR3 size: 15 residues. The CDR3 reads CASSSPGLEANEQFF. CDR3 coding DNA: TGTGCCAGCAGTTCGCCGGGACTAGAGGCCAATGAGCAGTTCTTC.